Listed below are T cell receptor beta chains from one sample, sequenced in a study of blood T cell repertoires in COVID-19. Only in-frame clones appear in the TCRdb table, and some are missing; sequencing was by immunoSEQ multiplex PCR. The data contain about 190,000 clones, 84% of them seen just once; the ten biggest clones take up 20%. Sequencing used peripheral blood. The receptors here all came from a human donor in a cohort sampled during active COVID-19. Both conserved end residues are part of each CDR3. D genes are given only for firm matches. Clone size appears in some rows only: once, few, many, or a class for an expanded clone.

TRBV7-6	NA	NA	TRBJ1-3	14	TGTGCCAGCAGCTTAGACAGGGTTGGAAACACCATATATTTT	CASSLDRVGNTIYF
TRBV14	NA	TRBD2	TRBJ2-3	15	TGTGCCAGCAGCCCGGGACTAGCGGGGGTCAGTACGCAGTATTTT	CASSPGLAGVSTQYF
TRBV7-2	NA	NA	TRBJ1-6	14	TGTGCCAGCAGCTTAGCAGGGGGAAGTTCACCCCTCCACTTT	CASSLAGGSSPLHF
TRBV6-6	NA	NA	TRBJ1-3	15	TGTGCCAGCACCGTCGACAGGAACTCTGGAAACACCATATATTTT	CASTVDRNSGNTIYF
TRBV6-6	NA	NA	TRBJ1-5	12	TGTGCCAGCAGTCCGACGGGGGAGCCCCAGCATTTT	CASSPTGEPQHF
TRBV7-9	NA	TRBD2	TRBJ2-7	14	TGTGCCAGCAGCTTAGCCGCGGGAGCCTACGAGCAGTACTTC	CASSLAAGAYEQYF
TRBV12-3/TRBV12-4	many	NA	TRBJ2-7	11	TGTGCCAGCGGGCAGATGGGCGAGCAGTACTTC	CASGQMGEQYF
TRBV18	NA	TRBD1	TRBJ1-3	15	TGTGCCAGCTCACCACAGGGGGCCTATGGAAACACCATATATTTT	CASSPQGAYGNTIYF
TRBV12-3/TRBV12-4	NA	NA	TRBJ1-5	13	TGTGCCAGCAGTACAGGCCCCAATCAGCCCCAGCATTTT	CASSTGPNQPQHF
TRBV5-4	few	TRBD1	TRBJ1-2	14	TGTGCCAGCAGCCTTCTTGGGACAGTTTATGGCTACACCTTC	CASSLLGTVYGYTF
TRBV2	NA	NA	TRBJ2-5	14	TGTGCCATCGCGGGGACTCCACGGGTTGAGACCCAGTACTTC	CAIAGTPRVETQYF
TRBV28	NA	TRBD1	TRBJ2-6	17	TGTGCCAGCAGTCGGGACAGGGGAACTCCTGGGGCCAACGTCCTGACTTTC	CASSRDRGTPGANVLTF
TRBV5-1	NA	NA	TRBJ2-5	13	TGCGCCAGCAGCTCCGGGATTCAAGAGACCCAGTACTTC	CASSSGIQETQYF
TRBV6-6	NA	TRBD1	TRBJ1-6	13	TGTGCCAGCAGTTCTAACAGGGGTGAGGCCCTCCACTTT	CASSSNRGEALHF
TRBV19	NA	NA	TRBJ1-1	15	TGTGCCAGTAGTATGCGCCCAACAGGGCCGACGATACCCTTCTTT	CASSMRPTGPTIPFF
TRBV27	NA	NA	TRBJ2-3	16	TGTGCCAGCAGTCTACGTCTGGGGGAGGTGCCAGATACGCAGTATTTT	CASSLRLGEVPDTQYF
TRBV29-1	NA	NA	TRBJ1-1	13	TGCAGCGTTGAAGTGCGGACAGCGGCTGAAGCTTTCTTT	CSVEVRTAAEAFF
TRBV2	few	TRBD1	TRBJ1-2	14	TGTGCCAGCAGTGACCTCGGGACAGCCTATGGCTACACCTTC	CASSDLGTAYGYTF
TRBV25-1	NA	TRBD1	TRBJ1-2	14	TGTGCCAGCAGTAAACAGGGGGGGAACTATGGCTACACCTTC	CASSKQGGNYGYTF
TRBV5-6	NA	NA	TRBJ2-5	15	TGTGCCAGCAGCTTGGTGGGAGGGGGCCAAGAGACCCAGTACTTC	CASSLVGGGQETQYF
TRBV6-5	NA	NA	TRBJ2-2	15	TGTGCCAGCACCCTCAGACAGAGCACGACCGGGGAGCTGTTTTTT	CASTLRQSTTGELFF
TRBV23-1	NA	NA	TRBJ1-1	13	TGCGCCAGCAGTCTGAAGCCGGGAGGGGAAGCTTTCTTT	CASSLKPGGEAFF
TRBV7-2	NA	NA	TRBJ2-1	14	TGTGCCAGCAGCTTAATGTCAGGCAACAATGAGCAGTTCTTC	CASSLMSGNNEQFF
TRBV3-1/TRBV3-2	NA	TRBD2	TRBJ2-3	17	TGTGCCAGCAGCCTGGAGGGCGGGAGTATTAGAACAGATACGCAGTATTTT	CASSLEGGSIRTDTQYF
TRBV3-1/TRBV3-2	NA	TRBD1	TRBJ2-5	14	TGTGCCAGCAGCGAGGGACAGAGAAAAGAGACCCAGTACTTC	CASSEGQRKETQYF
TRBV5-4	NA	NA	TRBJ2-1	16	TGTGCCAGCAGCTTGGGAGTCCTGTCCATGGACAATGAGCAGTTCTTC	CASSLGVLSMDNEQFF
TRBV5-4	NA	TRBD1	TRBJ2-4	12	TGTGCCAGCAGCTTATTCGGGACAGGGGAAAACTTC	CASSLFGTGENF
TRBV20-1	NA	NA	TRBJ2-5	11	TGCAGTGCTAGATTCGTGGAGACCCAGTACTTC	CSARFVETQYF
TRBV5-1	few	NA	TRBJ1-3	14	TGCGCCAGCAGCCTTACAGGGCTCCGAAACACCATATATTTT	CASSLTGLRNTIYF
TRBV6-6	NA	TRBD1	TRBJ2-7	15	TGTGCCAGCAGCCCTGCGGGACAGGCAACCTACGAGCAGTACTTC	CASSPAGQATYEQYF
TRBV2	NA	NA	TRBJ1-2	16	TGTGCCAGCACCGCGGAATCCGGACGGAGGATCTCTGGCTACACCTTC	CASTAESGRRISGYTF
TRBV28	NA	NA	TRBJ2-3	13	TGTGCCAGCAGTTCCGGTTACACAGATACGCAGTATTTT	CASSSGYTDTQYF
TRBV2	NA	TRBD1	TRBJ2-7	13	TGTGCCAGCAGTGGGGACAGCACCTACGAGCAGTACTTC	CASSGDSTYEQYF
TRBV28	NA	NA	TRBJ2-3	15	TGTGCCAGCAGTTTTAGAGGGGGTGGGACAGATACGCAGTATTTT	CASSFRGGGTDTQYF
TRBV6-5	NA	TRBD2	TRBJ2-5	14	TGTGCCAGCAGACGGACTAGCGGCCAAGAGACCCAGTACTTC	CASRRTSGQETQYF
TRBV11-2	NA	NA	TRBJ1-4	15	TGTGCCAGCAGCCCCGGCGGGGGGCCTGCCGCAAAACTGTTTTTT	CASSPGGGPAAKLFF
TRBV5-1	NA	NA	TRBJ1-2	15	TGCGCCAGCAGCCGGGACTCCCCGAGAGTCTATGGCTACACCTTC	CASSRDSPRVYGYTF
TRBV7-9	NA	NA	TRBJ1-3	18	TGTGCCAGCAGCCTCCCCATTAGGAGTCGACCCTCTGGAAACACCATATATTTT	CASSLPIRSRPSGNTIYF
TRBV13	NA	NA	TRBJ2-5	14	TGTGCCAGCAGCTTGAGCCTAGCTCAGGAGACCCAGTACTTC	CASSLSLAQETQYF
TRBV12-5	NA	NA	TRBJ2-3	15	TGTGCTAGTGGTTTGGCCCTCCGAGCCTCGGATACGCAGTATTTT	CASGLALRASDTQYF
TRBV5-1	NA	NA	TRBJ1-3	16	TGCGCCAGCAGCTTGGCCGGCAGGGCAGCTGGAAACACCATATATTTT	CASSLAGRAAGNTIYF
TRBV5-4	NA	NA	TRBJ2-7	15	TGTGCCAGCAGCCCAAGCCTAGCTGTTGGGTGGGAGCAGTACTTC	CASSPSLAVGWEQYF
TRBV19	NA	NA	TRBJ1-4	12	TGTGCCACCTCACAGGTGGGGGAAAAACTGTTTTTT	CATSQVGEKLFF
TRBV29-1	NA	NA	TRBJ1-2	15	TGCAGCGTTGAAGATCGGAGAAACACCCTCTATGGCTACACCTTC	CSVEDRRNTLYGYTF
TRBV21-1	NA	NA	TRBJ1-2	16	TGTGCCAGCACCTTGACAGGACACCCATTCCCCTATGGCTACACCTTC	CASTLTGHPFPYGYTF
TRBV12-3/TRBV12-4	NA	NA	TRBJ1-4	11	TGTGCCAGGGACAGAAATGAAAAACTGTTTTTT	CARDRNEKLFF
TRBV7-2	NA	NA	TRBJ1-2	14	TGTGCCAGCAGCGGGAGACAGGTGCTGAATGGCTACACCTTC	CASSGRQVLNGYTF
TRBV18	NA	NA	TRBJ2-1	14	TGTGCCAGCTCACCTTCCACACCGTACAATGAGCAGTTCTTC	CASSPSTPYNEQFF
TRBV11-3	NA	NA	TRBJ2-5	15	TGTGCCAGCAGCCTCGGACGGGACTACCAAGAGACCCAGTACTTC	CASSLGRDYQETQYF
TRBV28	NA	NA	TRBJ2-5	14	TGTGCCAGCAGCGAAGACAGGTATGGAGAGACCCAGTACTTC	CASSEDRYGETQYF
TRBV21-1	NA	NA	TRBJ2-3	16	TGTGCCAGCAGCCATGGGAAGACTATCAGCACAGATACGCAGTATTTT	CASSHGKTISTDTQYF
TRBV6-5	few	NA	TRBJ2-1	13	TGTGCCAGCAGGTCCCTGGGGGCGGTTGAGCAGTTCTTC	CASRSLGAVEQFF
TRBV6-5	NA	NA	TRBJ1-2	14	TGTGCCAGCGTGATCGACAGATACGGCTATGGCTACACCTTC	CASVIDRYGYGYTF
TRBV28	few	NA	TRBJ1-1	12	TGTGCCAGCATCGGGGGGAACACTGAAGCTTTCTTT	CASIGGNTEAFF
TRBV5-1	NA	TRBD1	TRBJ2-5	14	TGCGCCAGCAGGGGACAGCTTTCCCAAGAGACCCAGTACTTC	CASRGQLSQETQYF
TRBV20-1	NA	NA	TRBJ1-2	11	TGCAGTGCTAAAGACGGTATAGGCTACACCTTC	CSAKDGIGYTF
TRBV3-1/TRBV3-2	NA	NA	TRBJ1-2	15	TGTGCCAGCAGCCAAGCAGGGGTAGCTAACTATGGCTACACCTTC	CASSQAGVANYGYTF
TRBV7-9	NA	NA	TRBJ1-2	16	TGTGCCAGCAGCTTAGGGGGGAGGGGCATTTCCTATGGCTACACCTTC	CASSLGGRGISYGYTF